This T cell receptor (beta chain) comes out of a study of T cells expressing NK-cell markers. Study overall: Seven donors tested HCMV-seropositive and one tested seronegative among the eight sequenced. General observations from the study: The contribution of dominant NKG2C+ clonotypes to CD8+ T cells in about 6 donors was 1.0-7.0%. The study found these clonotypes also leading the CD3+CD56-NKG2C+ fraction in four donors.

Making the TCR beta cDNA relied on 5'RACE template switching with UMIs. TCRdb reprocessed the 5' RACE reads, keeping one entry per CDR3 protein, no DNA. The sample holds fewer than 300,000 distinct CDR3 sequences. Concerning this clonotype itself: The antigen remains unidentified.

This receptor was obtained from a woman between 18 and 70 years old in good health. Material for sequencing was blood T cells: a sorted CD56 or NKG2C T cell subset, CD4+ or CD8+ T cells, or bulk PBMC T cells (not recorded which).

The CDR3 is CASSFTGQVNTEAFF. The chain links TRBV7-2 to TRBJ1-1; TCRdb proposes TRBD1, but this gene call is untestable without DNA. This CDR3 has 15 amino acids. Germline CDR1 reads SGHTA; CDR2 reads FQGNSA. The full variable domain, completed using reference TRBV7-2 and TRBJ1-1, is GAGVSQSPSNKVTEKGKDVELRCDPISGHTALYWYRQSLGQGLEFLIYFQGNSAPDKSGLPSDRFSAERTGGSVSTLTIQRTQQEDSAVYLCASSFTGQVNTEAFFGQGTRLTVV.